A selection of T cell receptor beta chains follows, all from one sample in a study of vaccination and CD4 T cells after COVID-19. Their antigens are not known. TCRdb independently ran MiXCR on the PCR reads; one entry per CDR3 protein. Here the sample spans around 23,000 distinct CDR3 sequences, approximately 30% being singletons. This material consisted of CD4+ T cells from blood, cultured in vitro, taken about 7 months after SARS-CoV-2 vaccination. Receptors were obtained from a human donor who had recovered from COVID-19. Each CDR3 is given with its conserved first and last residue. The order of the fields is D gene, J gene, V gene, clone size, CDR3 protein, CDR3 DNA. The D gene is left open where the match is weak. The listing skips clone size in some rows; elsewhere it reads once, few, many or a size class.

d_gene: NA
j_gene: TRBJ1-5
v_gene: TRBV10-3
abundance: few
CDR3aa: CAISVGGNQPQHF
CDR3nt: TGTGCCATCAGTGTGGGGGGCAATCAGCCCCAGCATTTT

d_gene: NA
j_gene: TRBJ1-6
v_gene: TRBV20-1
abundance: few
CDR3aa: CSAPVGTLYNSPLHF
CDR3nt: TGCAGTGCTCCAGTGGGGACACTCTATAATTCACCCCTCCACTTT

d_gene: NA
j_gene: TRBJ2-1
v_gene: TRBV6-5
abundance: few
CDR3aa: CASSYAQQLPFVSLRYNEQFF
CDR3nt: TGTGCCAGCAGTTACGCCCAGCAGTTACCCTTCGTATCTCTCAGATACAATGAGCAGTTCTTC

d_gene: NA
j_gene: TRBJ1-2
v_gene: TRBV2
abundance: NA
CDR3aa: CASSGGQGGYGYTF
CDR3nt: TGTGCCAGCAGTGGGGGCCAGGGCGGGTATGGCTACACCTTC

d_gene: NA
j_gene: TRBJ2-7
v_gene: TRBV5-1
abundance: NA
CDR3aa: CASSLVPIYEQYF
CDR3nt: TGCGCCAGCAGCTTAGTACCCATCTACGAGCAGTACTTC

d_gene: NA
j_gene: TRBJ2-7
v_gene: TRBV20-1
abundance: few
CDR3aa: CSAPPPGHFYEQYF
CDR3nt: TGCAGTGCTCCCCCGCCGGGACATTTCTACGAGCAGTACTTC

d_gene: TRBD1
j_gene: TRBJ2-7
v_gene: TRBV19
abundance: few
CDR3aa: CASSRDRDSYEQYF
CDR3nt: TGTGCCAGTAGTAGGGACCGGGACAGCTACGAGCAGTACTTC

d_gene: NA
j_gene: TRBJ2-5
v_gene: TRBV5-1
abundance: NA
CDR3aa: CASSLLGTLQETQYF
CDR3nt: TGCGCCAGCAGTCTATTAGGGACACTTCAAGAGACCCAGTACTTC

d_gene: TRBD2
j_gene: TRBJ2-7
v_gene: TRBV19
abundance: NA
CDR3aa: CASSIGGAQVYEQYF
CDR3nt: TGTGCCAGTAGTATCGGGGGGGCGCAAGTCTACGAGCAGTACTTC

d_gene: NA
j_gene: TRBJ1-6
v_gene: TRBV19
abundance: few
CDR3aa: CASKLGALIYNSPLHF
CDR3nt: TGTGCCAGCAAGCTGGGCGCACTCATTTATAATTCACCCCTCCACTTT

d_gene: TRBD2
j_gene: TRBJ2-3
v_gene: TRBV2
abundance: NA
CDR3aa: CASRGTSAVGDTQYF
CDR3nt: TGTGCCAGCAGAGGGACTAGCGCCGTCGGGGATACGCAGTATTTT

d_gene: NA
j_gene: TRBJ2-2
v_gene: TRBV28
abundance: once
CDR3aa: CASSLDRIEVYTGELFF
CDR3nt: TGTGCCAGCAGTTTAGACAGAATCGAGGTTTACACCGGGGAGCTGTTTTTT

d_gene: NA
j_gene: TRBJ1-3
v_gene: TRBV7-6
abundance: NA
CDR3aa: CASSLAGNTIYF
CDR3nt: TGTGCCAGCAGCTTAGCTGGAAACACCATATATTTT

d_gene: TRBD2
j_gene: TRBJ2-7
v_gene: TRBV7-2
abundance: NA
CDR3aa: CASSLRGTSGGAPFYEQYF
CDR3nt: TGTGCCAGCAGCTTACGAGGGACTAGCGGGGGGGCGCCCTTCTACGAGCAGTACTTC

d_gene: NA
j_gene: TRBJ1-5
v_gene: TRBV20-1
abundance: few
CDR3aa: CSAVRRVGGQPQHF
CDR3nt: TGCAGTGCTGTCAGGCGGGTGGGGGGTCAGCCCCAGCATTTT

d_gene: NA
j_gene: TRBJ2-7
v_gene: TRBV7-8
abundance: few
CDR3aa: CASSFSFYEQYF
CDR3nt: TGTGCCAGCAGCTTCTCGTTCTACGAGCAGTACTTC

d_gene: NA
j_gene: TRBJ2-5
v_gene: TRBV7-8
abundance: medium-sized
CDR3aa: CASSWRRGETQYF
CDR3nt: TGTGCCAGCAGCTGGCGAAGGGGTGAGACCCAGTACTTC

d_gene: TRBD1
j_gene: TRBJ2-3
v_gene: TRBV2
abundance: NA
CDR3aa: CASSRQGQTQYF
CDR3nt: TGTGCCAGCAGTAGACAGGGTCAAACGCAGTATTTT

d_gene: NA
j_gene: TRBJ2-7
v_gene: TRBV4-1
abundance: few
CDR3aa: CASSLRYGAGIYEQYF
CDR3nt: TGCGCCAGCAGCCTGCGGTATGGGGCGGGAATCTACGAGCAGTACTTC

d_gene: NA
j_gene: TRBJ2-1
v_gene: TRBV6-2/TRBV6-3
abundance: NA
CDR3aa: CASSLAGGGNNEQFF
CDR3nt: TGTGCCAGCAGCCTCGCAGGGGGGGGAAACAATGAGCAGTTCTTC

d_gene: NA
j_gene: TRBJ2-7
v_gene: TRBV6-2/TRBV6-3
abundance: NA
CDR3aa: CASSGTPPDSSSYEQYF
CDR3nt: TGTGCCAGCAGTGGAACGCCGCCGGACAGCTCCTCCTACGAGCAGTACTTC

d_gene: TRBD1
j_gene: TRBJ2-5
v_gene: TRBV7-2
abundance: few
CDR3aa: CASSTDRGRETQYF
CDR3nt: TGTGCCAGCAGCACCGACAGGGGGCGAGAGACCCAGTACTTC

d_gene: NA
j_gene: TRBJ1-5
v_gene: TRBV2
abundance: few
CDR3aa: CASSIQGGDQPQHF
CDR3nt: TGTGCCAGCAGTATCCAGGGAGGGGATCAGCCCCAGCATTTT

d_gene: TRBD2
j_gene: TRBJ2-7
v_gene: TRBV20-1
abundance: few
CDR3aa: CSASTTGLANYEQYF
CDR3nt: TGCAGTGCTTCTACCACGGGACTAGCGAACTACGAGCAGTACTTC

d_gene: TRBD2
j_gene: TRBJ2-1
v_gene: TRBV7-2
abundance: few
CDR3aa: CASSSTSSGSRQFF
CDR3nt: TGTGCCAGCAGCTCCACATCTAGCGGGTCTAGGCAGTTCTTC

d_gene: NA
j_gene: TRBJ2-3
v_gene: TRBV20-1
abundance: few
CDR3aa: CSALLGAAQYF
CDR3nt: TGCAGTGCCTTACTAGGGGCGGCGCAGTATTTT

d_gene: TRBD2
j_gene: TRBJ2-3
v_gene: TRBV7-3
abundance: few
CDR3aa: CASSLMGGGTDTQYF
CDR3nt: TGTGCCAGCAGCTTAATGGGAGGGGGCACAGATACGCAGTATTTT

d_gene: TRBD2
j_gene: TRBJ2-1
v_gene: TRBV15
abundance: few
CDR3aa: CATSIPGRGSRNEQFF
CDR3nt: TGTGCCACCAGCATCCCCGGGAGGGGAAGTCGCAATGAGCAGTTCTTC

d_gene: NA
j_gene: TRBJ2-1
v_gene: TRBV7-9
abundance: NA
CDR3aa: CASSLQARNNEQFF
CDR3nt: TGTGCCAGCAGCTTACAGGCTAGAAACAATGAGCAGTTCTTC

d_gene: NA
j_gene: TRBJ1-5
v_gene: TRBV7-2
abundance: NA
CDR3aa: CASSFIDGQPQHF
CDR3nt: TGTGCCAGCAGCTTTATAGATGGACAGCCCCAGCATTTT

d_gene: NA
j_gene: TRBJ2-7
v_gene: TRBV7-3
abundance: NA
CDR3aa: CASSLTPGSSYEQYF
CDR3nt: TGTGCCAGCAGCTTAACCCCTGGTAGCTCCTACGAGCAGTACTTC

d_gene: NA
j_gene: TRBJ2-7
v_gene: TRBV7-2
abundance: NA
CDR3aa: CASSSTIWGYEQYF
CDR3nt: TGTGCCAGCAGCTCCACCATCTGGGGCTACGAGCAGTACTTC

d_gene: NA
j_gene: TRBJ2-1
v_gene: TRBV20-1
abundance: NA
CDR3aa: CSAWRASSYNEQFF
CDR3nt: TGCAGTGCCTGGCGGGCGAGCTCCTACAATGAGCAGTTCTTC

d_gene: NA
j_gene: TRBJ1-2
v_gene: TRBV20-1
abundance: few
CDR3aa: CSARVPGWDGYTF
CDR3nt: TGCAGTGCTAGAGTCCCAGGGTGGGATGGCTACACCTTC

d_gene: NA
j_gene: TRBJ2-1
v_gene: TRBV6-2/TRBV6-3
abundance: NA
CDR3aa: CASSNRLVIGEQFF
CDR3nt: TGTGCCAGCAGTAACCGACTAGTTATCGGTGAGCAGTTCTTC

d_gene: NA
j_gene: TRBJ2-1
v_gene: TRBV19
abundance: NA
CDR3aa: CASSIVVGSIGNEQFF
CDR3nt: TGTGCCAGTAGTATAGTCGTCGGTAGCATAGGGAATGAGCAGTTCTTC

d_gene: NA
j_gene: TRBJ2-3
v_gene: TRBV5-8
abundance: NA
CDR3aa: CASSGPGLHTDTQYF
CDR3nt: TGTGCCAGCAGCGGACCGGGACTGCACACAGATACGCAGTATTTT

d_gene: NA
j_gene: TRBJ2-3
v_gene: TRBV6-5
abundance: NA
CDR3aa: CASSYAGPSTDTQYF
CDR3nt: TGTGCCAGCAGTTATGCGGGACCAAGCACAGATACGCAGTATTTT

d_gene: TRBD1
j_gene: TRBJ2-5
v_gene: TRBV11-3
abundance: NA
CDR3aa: CASRKQGKGWETQYF
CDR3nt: TGTGCCAGCAGAAAACAGGGGAAGGGGTGGGAGACCCAGTACTTC

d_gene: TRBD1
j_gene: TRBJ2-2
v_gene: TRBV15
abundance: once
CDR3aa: CATSTDRVRIPGELFF
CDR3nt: TGTGCCACCAGCACCGACAGGGTTAGGATTCCCGGGGAGCTGTTTTTT